This TCR beta chain emerged from a study of radiotherapy plus CTLA-4 blockade in lung cancer. Across the study: Objective response rate was about 20%; disease control rate, around 33%.

In this sample, this clone turned up a few times. No antigen is known for it. Assay: immunoSEQ multiplex PCR; the TCRdb copy retains only in-frame clones and omits some. This table holds about 87,000 clones, around 84% found once. Focal radiation was given together with CTLA-4 blockade (ipilimumab) to patients with chemo-refractory metastatic non-small-cell lung cancer. Looked up from germline, CDR1 is SNHLY and CDR2 is FYNNEI. CDR3 length: 16 residues. V gave up 5 bases and J gave up 2 bases; unmatched junction bases: 8. Study results and limitations: Peripheral blood showed expansion of tumor-derived TCR clones after radiotherapy and ipilimumab.

The sequence came from a human donor with non-small cell lung cancer that progressed on radiotherapy plus ipilimumab. The rearrangement links TRBV2 to TRBJ2-2; TRBD1 aligns across 7 bases. The specimen comprised peripheral blood, sampled from a patient treated with radiotherapy plus ipilimumab. Here the CDR3 reads CASSLQGIKNTGELFF. CDR3 coding DNA: TGTGCCAGCAGTTTACAGGGGATAAAAAACACCGGGGAGCTGTTTTTT.